The entry below describes one T cell receptor (beta chain). This specimen comes from a study of Ad26.COV2.S vaccination and SARS-CoV-2 variants. The repertoire was sequenced with immunoSEQ multiplex PCR; TCRdb's copy has only in-frame clones and lacks some. The table has some 350,000 clones, about 90% seen once; the top ten hold about 3.9%. J was trimmed by 3 bases and V by 1 base; bases with no gene match: 5. Germline V gene data show CDR1 as SGHAT and CDR2 as FQNNGV. The CDR3 length is 15 residues. The rearrangement links TRBV11-2 to TRBJ2-7, with 8 bases lining up with TRBD1. Specimen: peripheral blood, collected after recovery from COVID-19. The origin of this receptor is a human donor who had recovered from COVID-19. CDR3 in DNA: TGTGCCAGCAGCTTAGCAGGGGGCCTCTTCTACGAGCAGTACTTC. Translated: CASSLAGGLFYEQYF.